This T cell receptor (beta chain) emerged from a study of blood T cell repertoires in COVID-19. Study overall: PBMCs, B-cell-depleted T cells, or T cells provided the cDNA or gDNA that made up the material.

The CDR3 has 15 residues. Unmatched junction bases numbered 7, after V lost 4 bases and J lost 3 bases. Germline CDR1 reads LGHNA; CDR2 reads YNFKEQ. Assay used: immunoSEQ multiplex PCR; TCRdb lists only in-frame clones, some missing. The table includes hundreds of thousands of clones, just over 85% detected once. The rearrangement uses TRBV4-2 and TRBJ2-3; 7 bases line up with TRBD2. The origin of this receptor is a man older than 75 with acute or convalescent COVID-19. The source material was peripheral blood. The CDR3, as DNA: TGTGCCAGCAGCCGGACGGGGGGAAGGACAGATACGCAGTATTTT. Amino acids: CASSRTGGRTDTQYF.